This T cell receptor (beta chain) was identified in a study of a mutant IDH1 vaccine in newly diagnosed glioma. Here immunoSEQ multiplex PCR was the method, and the copy in TCRdb shows in-frame clones only, minus some. Among about 54,000 clones listed, approximately 81% were seen once. This clone was detected a few times. Its antigen remains unknown. The time point is: week 35, safety follow-up. In every dose of vaccine, 300 ug of mutant IDH1 20-mer peptide was given alongside topical imiquimod. J lost 0 bases, V lost 4 bases, and 3 bases had no gene match. In germline, CDR1 is SGHDT, CDR2 YYEEEE. The CDR3 is made up of 15 amino acids.

The starting material was PBMCs, obtained from a glioma patient whose treatment included an IDH1 peptide vaccine. This TCR came from a woman aged 18-29 years with glioma. J is TRBJ2-2 and V is TRBV5-6; 7 bases are a match to TRBD2. CDR3 coding DNA: TGTGCCAGCAGCCCCGGACTAGCGAACACCGGGGAGCTGTTTTTT. It codes for CASSPGLANTGELFF.